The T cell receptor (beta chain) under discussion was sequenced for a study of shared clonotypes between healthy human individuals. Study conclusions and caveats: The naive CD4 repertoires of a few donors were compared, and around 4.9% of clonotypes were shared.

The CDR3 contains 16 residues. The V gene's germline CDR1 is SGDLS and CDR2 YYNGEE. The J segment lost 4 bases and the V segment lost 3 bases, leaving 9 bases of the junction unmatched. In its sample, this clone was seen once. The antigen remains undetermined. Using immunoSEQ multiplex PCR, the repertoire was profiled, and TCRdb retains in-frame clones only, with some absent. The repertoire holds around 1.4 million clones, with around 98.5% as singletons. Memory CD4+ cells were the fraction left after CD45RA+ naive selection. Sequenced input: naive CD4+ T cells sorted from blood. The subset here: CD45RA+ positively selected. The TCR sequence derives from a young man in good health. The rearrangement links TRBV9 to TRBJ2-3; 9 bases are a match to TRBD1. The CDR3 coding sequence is TGTGCCAGCAGCGCCTCCGGGACAGGGACACCAGATACGCAGTATTTT. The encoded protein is CASSASGTGTPDTQYF.